This paragraph covers one T cell receptor beta chain sequence. This clonotype was observed a few times. Its antigen is still unknown. The sample holds no much larger clone one base away, and base qualities are not on file. According to the study, the label for this sample's time point signals: healthy volunteer bleed at 6 weeks. Total RNA was extracted from unfractionated whole blood that had been collected in Tempus Blood RNA tubes. A few healthy volunteers were used as TCR sequencing controls and were bled at day 0, 2 weeks and 6 weeks. This specimen comes from a study of human T cells and chemical hapten exposure (dated by TCRdb to about 2021). General notes on the study: Libraries were combined into a pool for sequencing, and differences in TCR yield between samples came mainly from small differences in library volumes within the pool. Peripheral blood TCR repertoire changes were tracked in vivo in alopecia patients during primary and secondary sensitization to the hapten diphenylcyclopropenone (DPC). Both TCR alpha and TCR beta chains were sequenced from each blood RNA sample. The study at large found these results: After repeated subsampling, the strength of the expansion versus patch-test correlation and the threshold at which it became significant changed. DPC sensitization did not change how many TCRs were above 1 in 1000 frequency, and no evidence was found of alterations in global repertoire structure.

The CDR3 covers 14 residues, taking in both the cysteine and the phenylalanine. The sequence is cut down to CDR3 DNA, 42 bases in frame from base 1. The V end loses 4 bases and the J end loses 2 bases, and a stretch of 11 bases separates them. In the germline V gene (reference sequence), CDR1 corresponds to LNHDA and CDR2 to SQIVND. The library was prepared using RACE. Sequenced on a NextSeq 500. Library preparation attached unique molecular identifiers to individual cDNA molecules for quantitative, reproducible TCR counting. Concerning the study's data processing: Samples had a median of roughly 99,000 TCRs, with a range from about 23,224 to 700,000. The Decombinator software suite was used to annotate V, J and CDR3 in the TCR reads. For the PS versus PT1 abundance plots, all samples were subsampled to the same number of TCRs (28,000). Expanded TCRs were defined as absent before sensitization and observed at least eight times at the 2-week time point. Clones were called with MiXCR by TCRdb after fastp trimmed the public reads at Q25, and only in-frame beta chains were retained. Under each unique CDR3 protein, matching rows form one entry showing the most common genes and DNA. TCRdb, not the original authors, processed these V and J calls. This sample is represented by tens of thousands of distinct CDR3 sequences; roughly 5.4% of them were singletons. 10% to 15% of the sample comes from the top ten.

The sample taken for sequencing was whole blood. This receptor was identified in a human donor in good health. Some clones in this sample may be carry-over from other donors' samples. The sequence joins TRBV19 to TRBJ1-2, and possibly TRBD1, on 5 matching bases. The bases are TGTGCCAGTAGTACCAGCAGGGCGAACTATGGCTACACCTTC. Translated, this is CASSTSRANYGYTF.